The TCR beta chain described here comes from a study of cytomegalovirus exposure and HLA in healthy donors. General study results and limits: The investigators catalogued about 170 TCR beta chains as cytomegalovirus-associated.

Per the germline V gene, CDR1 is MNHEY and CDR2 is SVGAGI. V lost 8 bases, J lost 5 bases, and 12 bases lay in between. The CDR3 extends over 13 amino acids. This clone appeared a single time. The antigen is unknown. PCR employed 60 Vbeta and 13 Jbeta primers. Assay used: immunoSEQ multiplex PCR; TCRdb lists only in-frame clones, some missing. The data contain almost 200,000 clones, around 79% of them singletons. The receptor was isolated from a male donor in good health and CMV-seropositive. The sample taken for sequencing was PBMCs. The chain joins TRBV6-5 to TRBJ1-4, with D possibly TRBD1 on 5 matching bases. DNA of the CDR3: TGTGCCAGCCGGAGGCGGGGGAATGAAAAACTGTTTTTT. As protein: CASRRRGNEKLFF.